This T cell receptor (beta chain) was captured by sequencing in a study of CD8+ T cells in alopecia areata. Regarding the study as a whole: Tofacitinib significantly decreased scalp clonality and expanded CD8+ clones among top 100.

The CDR3 sequence is 12 residues long. Germline-derived CDR1 and CDR2 are SQVTM and ANQGSEA. Deletions cut 7 bases from V and 5 bases from J, with 14 bases between. Treatment here: oral pan-JAK inhibitor, 5-10 mg twice daily. Sorting of PBMCs yielded the CD4+ and CD8+ T cells. cDNA reverse transcribed from extracted RNA served as the sequencing template. Clones were read by immunoSEQ multiplex PCR, and TCRdb kept only the in-frame ones, dropping some. The sample lists 200,000 to 250,000 clones, about three fifths seen once, with around 3.9% in the top ten. Regarding this clone: The antigen is not known.

The rearrangement uses TRBV29-1 and TRBJ2-5; D remains unclear. This clonotype originated in a human donor with alopecia areata. Sequencing used CD4+ T cells sorted from blood, obtained at week 4, from a patient treated with tofacitinib. CDR3 region: CSAAHAGETQYF. CDR3 bases: TGCAGCGCCGCACACGCTGGCGAGACCCAGTACTTC.